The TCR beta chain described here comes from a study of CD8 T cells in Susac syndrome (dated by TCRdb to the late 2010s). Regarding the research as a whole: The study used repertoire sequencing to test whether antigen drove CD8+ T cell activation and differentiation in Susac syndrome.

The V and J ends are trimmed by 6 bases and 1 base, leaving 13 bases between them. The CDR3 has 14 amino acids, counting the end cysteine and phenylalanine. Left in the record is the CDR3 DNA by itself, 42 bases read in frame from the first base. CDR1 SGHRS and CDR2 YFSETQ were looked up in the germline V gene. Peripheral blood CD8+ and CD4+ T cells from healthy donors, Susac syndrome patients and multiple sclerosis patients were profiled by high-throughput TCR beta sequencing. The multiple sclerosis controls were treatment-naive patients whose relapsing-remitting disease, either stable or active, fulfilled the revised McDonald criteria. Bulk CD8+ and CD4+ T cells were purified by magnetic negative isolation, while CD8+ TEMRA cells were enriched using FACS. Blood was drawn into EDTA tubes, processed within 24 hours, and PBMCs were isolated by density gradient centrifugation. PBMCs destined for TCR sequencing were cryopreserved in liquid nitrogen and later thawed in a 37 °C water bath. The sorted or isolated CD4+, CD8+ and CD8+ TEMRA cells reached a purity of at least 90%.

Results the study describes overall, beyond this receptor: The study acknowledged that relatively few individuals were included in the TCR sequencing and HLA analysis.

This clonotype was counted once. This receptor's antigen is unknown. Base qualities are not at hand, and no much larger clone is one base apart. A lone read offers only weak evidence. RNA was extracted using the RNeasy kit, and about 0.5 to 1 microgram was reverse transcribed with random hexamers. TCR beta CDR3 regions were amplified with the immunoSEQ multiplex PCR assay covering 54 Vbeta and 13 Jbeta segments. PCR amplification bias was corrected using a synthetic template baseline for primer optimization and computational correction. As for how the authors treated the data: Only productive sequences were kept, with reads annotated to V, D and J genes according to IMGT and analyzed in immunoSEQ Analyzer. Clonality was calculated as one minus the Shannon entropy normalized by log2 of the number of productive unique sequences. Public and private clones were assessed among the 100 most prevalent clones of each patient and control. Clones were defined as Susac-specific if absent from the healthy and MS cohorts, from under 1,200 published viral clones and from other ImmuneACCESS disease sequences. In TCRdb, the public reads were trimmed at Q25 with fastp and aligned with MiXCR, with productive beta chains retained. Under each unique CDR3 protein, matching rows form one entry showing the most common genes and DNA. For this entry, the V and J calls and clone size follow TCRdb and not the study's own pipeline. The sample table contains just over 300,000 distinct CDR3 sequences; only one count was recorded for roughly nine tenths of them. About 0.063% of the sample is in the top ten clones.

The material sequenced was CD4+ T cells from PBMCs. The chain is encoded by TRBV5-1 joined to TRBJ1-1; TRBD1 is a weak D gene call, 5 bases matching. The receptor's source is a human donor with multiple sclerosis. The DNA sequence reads TGCGCCAGCACTAACTGGGGCAGGAACACTGAAGCTTTCTTT. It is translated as CASTNWGRNTEAFF.